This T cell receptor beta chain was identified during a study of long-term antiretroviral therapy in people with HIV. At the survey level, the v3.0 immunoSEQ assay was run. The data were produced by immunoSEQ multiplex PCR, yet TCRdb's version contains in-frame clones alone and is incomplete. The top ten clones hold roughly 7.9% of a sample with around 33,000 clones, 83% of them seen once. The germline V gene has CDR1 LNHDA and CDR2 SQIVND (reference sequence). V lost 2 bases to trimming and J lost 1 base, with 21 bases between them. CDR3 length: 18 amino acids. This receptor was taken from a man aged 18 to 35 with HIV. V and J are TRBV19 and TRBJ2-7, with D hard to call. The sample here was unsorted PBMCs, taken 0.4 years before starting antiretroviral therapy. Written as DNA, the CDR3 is TGTGCCAGTAGTATATTCCTCGCGGCGGTTGGTGGGTCCTACGAGCAGTACTTC. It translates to CASSIFLAAVGGSYEQYF.